This T cell receptor beta chain was sequenced during a study of cytomegalovirus exposure and HLA in healthy donors. The PCR used 60 Vbeta and 13 Jbeta primers. Profiled with immunoSEQ multiplex PCR; TCRdb holds only in-frame clones, not every one. The sample carries 220,000 or so clones, roughly 70% recorded once. Sequencing was performed on PBMCs. The source is a woman aged 30 to 39 in good health and CMV-seronegative.

CDR3 nucleotides: TGTGCCTGGAGCGGACAGGCGGGACCCTACGAGCAGTACTTC. Translating gives CAWSGQAGPYEQYF. The chain uses TRBV30 and TRBJ2-7, with a possible D match to TRBD1 (7 bases). V was clipped by 3 bases and J by 2 bases, with 14 bases between them. Per the germline V gene, CDR1 is GTSNPN and CDR2 is SVGIG (reference sequence). The CDR3 contains 14 residues.